This T cell receptor beta chain was identified in a study of neurological immune-mediated disorders. Study outcomes and limitations: HTLV-1-associated myelopathy had the most TCR clonal expansion, while multiple sclerosis had the least, a level that fell below healthy controls.

Ten or more counts support this clonotype. The antigen is unknown. V lost 4 bases, J lost 10 bases, and 7 bases stayed unmatched. This CDR3 contains 13 residues. Per the germline V gene, CDR1 is LGHDT and CDR2 is YNNKEL (reference sequence). The unsorted libraries originated from 2 million PBMCs that had been stored at -80 C. From the 5' RACE reads, TCRdb called clonotypes with MiXCR, one entry per CDR3 protein. The sample carries approximately 58,000 distinct CDR3 sequences, roughly 11% recorded once. The receptor was derived from a man aged 60 to 69 in good health. Specimen: PBMCs. This chain uses TRBV3-1 with TRBJ1-2; 9 bases map to TRBD1. The CDR3 region is CASSLGGTGLYTF. DNA for the CDR3: TGTGCCAGCAGCCTAGGAGGGACAGGGCTCTACACCTTC.